The source of this T cell receptor beta chain is a study of control samples from healthy donors and cancer patients. This table comes from immunoSEQ multiplex PCR, and its TCRdb copy is limited to in-frame clones, with some not included. Here the sample spans about 89,000 clones, more than 75% being singletons. V gave up 6 bases and J gave up 2 bases, with 18 bases separating them. This CDR3 is built from 16 residues. Germline V gene sequence: CDR1 MNHEY, CDR2 SVGEGT. The sequenced material came from blood. V usage is TRBV6-2 or TRBV6-3 and J usage is TRBJ2-3, with a possible D match to TRBD2 (5 bases). The clonotype originates from a middle-aged woman in good health. The CDR3 DNA reads TGTGCCAGCAGCCCCGGACTCCGCCGGGCCACAGATACGCAGTATTTT. Its protein is CASSPGLRRATDTQYF.